What follows are 14 T cell receptor beta chains derived from one specimen sequenced in a study of blood T cells in healthy people across ages. Alongside a J-beta primer mix, a sample-barcoded 5' primer served in a second PCR lasting roughly 6 to 11 cycles. Via MiXCR, TCRdb re-called the 5' RACE reads, giving one row per CDR3 protein. The table lists more than 1,400,000 distinct CDR3 sequences, about 43% of them singletons. Sequencing input: blood. The receptors originated from a woman under 30 in good health.

The chain recombines TRBV27 with TRBJ2-7; TRBD1 aligns across 7 bases. CDR1 and CDR2 (germline): MNHEY, SMNVEV (reference sequence). CDR3 length: 14 residues. Trimming cost V 3 bases and J 5 bases; bases outside gene matches: 7. The CDR3 bases are TGTGCCAGCAGTTTCCAGACAGGGTTCGACGAGCAGTACTTC. Amino acids: CASSFQTGFDEQYF.

V usage is TRBV7-6 and J usage is TRBJ1-1, with TRBD1 matching 10 bases. This CDR3 has 16 amino acids. Germline CDR1 SGHVS, CDR2 FNYEAQ. The junction had 6 bases not matched to a gene; V was cut back by 4 bases and J by 1 base. The CDR3 sequence is CASSWDRGDPNTEAFF. As DNA, the CDR3 is TGTGCCAGCAGCTGGGACAGGGGTGACCCGAACACTGAAGCTTTCTTT.

As for this clonotype: Germline is not matched at one junction end, which may reflect a read error. This sequence joins TRBV7-8 and TRBJ1-2; the D gene is possibly TRBD1 (5 bases). Looked up from germline, CDR1 is SGHVS and CDR2 is FQNEAQ. The CDR3 length is 16 residues. The CDR3 here is CASSLRRDAGRYGHTF. CDR3 DNA sequence: TGTGCCAGCAGCCTACGGAGGGACGCGGGGCGCTATGGCCACACCTTC.

The chain uses TRBV12-3 or TRBV12-4 and TRBJ1-2, with D perhaps TRBD1 (5 bases). The V end was cut by 5 bases, the J end by 3 bases, with 16 bases between. This CDR3 region has 15 residues. Here the CDR3 reads CASSGRGWGDYGYTF. The CDR3 DNA reads as TGTGCCAGCAGTGGCCGAGGTTGGGGCGACTATGGCTACACCTTC.

The CDR3 spells CASSYLAVGPETQYF. The CDR3 DNA sequence: TGTGCCAGCAGTTACCTAGCGGTAGGGCCAGAGACCCAGTACTTC. V gene TRBV6-5 combines with J gene TRBJ2-5; 7 bases match TRBD2. The CDR3 spans 15 residues. Germline V gene lookup returns CDR1 MNHEY and CDR2 SVGAGI. V lost 2 bases and J lost 4; bases outside the gene matches: 7.

V is TRBV3-1 and J is TRBJ1-5; the D gene is possibly TRBD1 (6 bases). The CDR3 covers 16 residues. Germline CDR1 reads LGHDT; CDR2 reads YNNKEL (reference sequence). V lost 1 base and J 6 bases, leaving 16 bases between the germline ends. CDR3 residues: CASSQVPFRGPQPQHF. The CDR3 DNA reads TGTGCCAGCAGCCAAGTCCCCTTCAGGGGACCTCAGCCCCAGCATTTT.

CDR3 coding DNA: TGTGCCAGCAGCCATGACAGGGGGCCTAACTATGGCTACACCTTC. Translated: CASSHDRGPNYGYTF. The V and J genes are TRBV3-1 and TRBJ1-2, with 10 bases lining up with TRBD1. The trim removed 3 bases at V and 0 bases at J, leaving 1 base unmatched. Germline CDR1 reads LGHDT; CDR2 reads YNNKEL (reference sequence). The CDR3 runs 15 residues. Full variable domain (rest looked up from reference TRBV3-1 and TRBJ1-2): DTAVSQTPKYLVTQMGNDKSIKCEQNLGHDTMYWYKQDSKKFLKIMFSYNNKELIINETVPNRFSPKSPDKAHLNLHINSLELGDSAVYFCASSHDRGPNYGYTFGSGTRLTVV.

This clonotype was seen only a few times. The chain combines TRBV20-1 with TRBJ2-1; 13 bases line up with TRBD2. The CDR3 contains 14 residues. J gave up 13 bases and V 6 bases, and 12 bases lay outside the gene matches. Per germline, CDR1 DFQATT and CDR2 SNEGSKA (reference sequence). This CDR3 is CSANPQLAGGPQFF. For the CDR3, the DNA is TGCAGTGCAAACCCCCAACTAGCGGGAGGGCCCCAGTTCTTC.

The chain combines TRBV6-4 with TRBJ2-3, with TRBD2 matching over 10 bases. V dropped 10 bases and J dropped 5; count of bases not matched to a gene: 18. The CDR3 runs to 17 residues. CDR1 and CDR2 (germline): MRHNA, SNTAGT. DNA of the CDR3: TGTGCCACCAGGAGGACTAGCGGTCAAAAAGGGGGAGATACGCAGTATTTT. Translating gives CATRRTSGQKGGDTQYF.

Comment on this clonotype: One end of the junction does not line up with germline, which may come from a read error. The chain employs TRBV5-1 and TRBJ2-2; TRBD1 aligns across 11 bases. Germline V gives CDR1 SGHRS, CDR2 YFSETQ. The CDR3 is 17 amino acids. The CDR3 bases are TGCGCCAGCAGCTCTGGACAGGGGGCGCTTAACAACGGGGAGCTGTTTTTT. It yields the protein CASSSGQGALNNGELFF.

This rearrangement joins TRBV4-1 to TRBJ2-2; D gene ambiguous. V was shortened by 0 bases and J by 7 bases, with 12 bases between the two germline ends. Germline V gene lookup returns CDR1 MGHRA and CDR2 YSYEKL. The CDR3 consists of 15 residues. The CDR3 DNA reads TGCGCCAGCAGCCAAGATCGGCACCGCGACGGGGAGCTGTTTTTT. Amino acids: CASSQDRHRDGELFF.

V usage is TRBV3-1 and J usage is TRBJ1-6; D gene ambiguous. The CDR3 contains 13 residues. Germline CDR1 reads LGHDT; CDR2 reads YNNKEL (reference sequence). V gave up 7 bases and J gave up 7 bases, with 11 bases separating them. CDR3: CASIGPSNSPLHF. CDR3 DNA sequence: TGTGCCAGCATCGGGCCCTCCAATTCACCCCTCCACTTT.

The rearrangement links TRBV4-1 to TRBJ2-1; 13 nucleotides match TRBD2. The CDR3 sequence is 19 residues long. J was trimmed by 6 bases and V by 4 bases; bases with no gene match: 15. Germline V CDR1 and CDR2: MGHRA, YSYEKL. CDR3 coding DNA: TGCGCCAGCAGCCGATTATTCGGACTAGCGGGGGCCCTCCGCAATGAGCAGTTCTTC. Its protein is CASSRLFGLAGALRNEQFF.

This clonotype was counted only a few times. The chain joins TRBV6-1 to TRBJ2-5, with a tentative D call TRBD1 (5 bases). The CDR3 runs to 14 residues. The V and J ends lost 0 bases and 4 bases respectively, with 9 bases between them. Germline-derived CDR1 and CDR2 are MNHNS and SASEGT. In DNA form, the CDR3 reads TGTGCCAGCAGTGAAGCAGGGGTCGTAGAGACCCAGTACTTC. As protein: CASSEAGVVETQYF.